This T cell receptor beta chain was observed in a study of blood T cell repertoires in COVID-19. Assay: immunoSEQ multiplex PCR; the TCRdb copy retains only in-frame clones and omits some. The sample comprises roughly 80,000 clones, 82% of which are singletons, and 20% to 25% rests with the top ten. The origin of this receptor is a human donor in a cohort sampled during active COVID-19. Sequences were obtained from peripheral blood.

The CDR3 DNA sequence: TGCAGCGTGCGACAGGGGGCAGGGGAGCAGTACTTC. Its protein is CSVRQGAGEQYF. V and J are TRBV29-1 and TRBJ2-7, with 10 bases that match TRBD1. Germline V gene data show CDR1 as SQVTM and CDR2 as ANQGSEA. The junction had 6 bases not matched to a gene; V was cut back by 6 bases and J by 7 bases. This CDR3 contains 12 residues.